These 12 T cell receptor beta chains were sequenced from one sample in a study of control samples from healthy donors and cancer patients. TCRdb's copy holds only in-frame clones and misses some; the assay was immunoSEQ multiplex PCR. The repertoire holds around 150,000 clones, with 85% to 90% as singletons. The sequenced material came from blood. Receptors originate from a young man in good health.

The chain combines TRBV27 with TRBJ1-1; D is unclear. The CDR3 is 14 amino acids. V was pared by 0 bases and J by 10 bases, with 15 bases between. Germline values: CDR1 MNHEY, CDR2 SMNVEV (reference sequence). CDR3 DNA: TGTGCCAGCAGTTTATCTTCGACCCTCGGGGTAGCTTTCTTT. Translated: CASSLSSTLGVAFF.

The CDR3 DNA is TGTGCCAGCAGCTTAATAGGGGGACAGGGGTCCACCGGGGAGCTGTTTTTT. Amino acid sequence: CASSLIGGQGSTGELFF. The V call is TRBV7-3, the J call TRBJ2-2; TRBD1 matches 10 bases. V was clipped by 1 base and J by 4 bases; unmatched bases: 6. CDR3 length equals 17 residues. Germline V lookup: CDR1 SGHTA, CDR2 FQGTGA.

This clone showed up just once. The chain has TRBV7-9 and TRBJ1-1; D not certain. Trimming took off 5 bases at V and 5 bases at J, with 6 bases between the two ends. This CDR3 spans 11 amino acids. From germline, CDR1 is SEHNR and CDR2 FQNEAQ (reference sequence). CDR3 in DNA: TGTGCCAGCAGCCACGGGACTGAAGCTTTCTTT. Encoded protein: CASSHGTEAFF.

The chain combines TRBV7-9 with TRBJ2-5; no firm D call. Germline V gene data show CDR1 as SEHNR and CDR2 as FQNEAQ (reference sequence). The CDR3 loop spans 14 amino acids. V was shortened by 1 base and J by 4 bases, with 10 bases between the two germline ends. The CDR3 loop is CASSLGGTGETQYF. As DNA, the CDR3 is TGTGCCAGCAGCTTAGGCGGCACGGGAGAGACCCAGTACTTC.

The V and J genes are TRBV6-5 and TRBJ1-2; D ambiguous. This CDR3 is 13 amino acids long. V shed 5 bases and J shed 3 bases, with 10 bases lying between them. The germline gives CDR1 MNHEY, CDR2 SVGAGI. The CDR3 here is CASSLVGDYGYTF. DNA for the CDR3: TGTGCCAGCAGTCTTGTCGGGGACTATGGCTACACCTTC.

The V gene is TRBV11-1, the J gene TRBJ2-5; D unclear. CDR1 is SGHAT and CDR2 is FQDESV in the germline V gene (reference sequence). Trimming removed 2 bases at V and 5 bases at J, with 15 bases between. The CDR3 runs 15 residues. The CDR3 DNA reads TGTGCCAGCAGCTTATGGGCAGGCCCTAGGGAGACCCAGTACTTC. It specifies CASSLWAGPRETQYF.

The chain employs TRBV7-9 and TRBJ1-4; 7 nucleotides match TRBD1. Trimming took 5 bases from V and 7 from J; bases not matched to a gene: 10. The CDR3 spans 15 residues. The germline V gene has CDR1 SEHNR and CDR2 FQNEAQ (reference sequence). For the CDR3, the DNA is TGTGCCAGCAGCCCAGGGGGAACAGGCGGTGAAAAACTGTTTTTT. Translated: CASSPGGTGGEKLFF.

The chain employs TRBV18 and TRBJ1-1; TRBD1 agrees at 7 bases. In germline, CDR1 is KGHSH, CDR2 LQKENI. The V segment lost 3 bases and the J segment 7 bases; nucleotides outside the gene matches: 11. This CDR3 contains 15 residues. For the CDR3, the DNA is TGTGCCAGCTCACCCACCGGGACAGAGAAGAGTGAAGCTTTCTTT. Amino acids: CASSPTGTEKSEAFF.

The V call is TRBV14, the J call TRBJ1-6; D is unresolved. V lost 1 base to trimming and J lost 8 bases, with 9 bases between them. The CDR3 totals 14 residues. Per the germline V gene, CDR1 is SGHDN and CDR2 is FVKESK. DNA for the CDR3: TGTGCCAGCAGCCAAGTCAGGTTTGATTCACCCCTCCACTTT. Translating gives CASSQVRFDSPLHF.

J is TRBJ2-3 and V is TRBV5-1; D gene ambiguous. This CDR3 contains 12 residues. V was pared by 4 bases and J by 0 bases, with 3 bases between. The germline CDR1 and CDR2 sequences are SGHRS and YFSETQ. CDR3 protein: CASSESTDTQYF. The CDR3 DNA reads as TGCGCCAGCAGCGAGAGCACAGATACGCAGTATTTT.

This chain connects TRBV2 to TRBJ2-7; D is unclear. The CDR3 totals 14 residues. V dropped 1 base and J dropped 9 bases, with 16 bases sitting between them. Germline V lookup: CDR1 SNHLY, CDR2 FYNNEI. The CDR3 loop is CASSEGRTVDRQYF. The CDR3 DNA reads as TGTGCCAGCAGTGAAGGGCGCACAGTCGATCGGCAGTACTTC.

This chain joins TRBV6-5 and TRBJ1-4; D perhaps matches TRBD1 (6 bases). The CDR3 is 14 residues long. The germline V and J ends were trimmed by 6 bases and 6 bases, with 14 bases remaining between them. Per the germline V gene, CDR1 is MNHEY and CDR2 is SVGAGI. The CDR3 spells CASRDSLEDEKLFF. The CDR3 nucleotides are TGTGCCAGCAGGGACAGCTTGGAGGATGAAAAACTGTTTTTT.